This T cell receptor (beta chain) stems from a study of blood T cell repertoires in COVID-19. In the study overall: T cells, B-cell-depleted T cells, or PBMCs supplied cDNA or gDNA.

This clone was seen just once. Libraries were prepared by immunoSEQ multiplex PCR; TCRdb keeps only in-frame clonotypes and omits some of them. The sample consists of approximately 100,000 clones, just under 85% of them appearing once. Trimming cost V 5 bases and J 9 bases; bases outside gene matches: 15. Germline V gives CDR1 MNHEY, CDR2 SMNVEV (reference sequence). This CDR3 has 17 amino acids. The V call is TRBV27, the J call TRBJ1-6, with 8 bases lining up with TRBD1. This clonotype was obtained from a woman of 80 years or more with active or convalescent COVID-19. The sequenced sample consisted of peripheral blood. CDR3 region: CASSTRTGFGVSSPLHF. CDR3 coding DNA: TGTGCCAGCAGTACAAGGACAGGGTTCGGAGTGAGTTCACCCCTCCACTTT.